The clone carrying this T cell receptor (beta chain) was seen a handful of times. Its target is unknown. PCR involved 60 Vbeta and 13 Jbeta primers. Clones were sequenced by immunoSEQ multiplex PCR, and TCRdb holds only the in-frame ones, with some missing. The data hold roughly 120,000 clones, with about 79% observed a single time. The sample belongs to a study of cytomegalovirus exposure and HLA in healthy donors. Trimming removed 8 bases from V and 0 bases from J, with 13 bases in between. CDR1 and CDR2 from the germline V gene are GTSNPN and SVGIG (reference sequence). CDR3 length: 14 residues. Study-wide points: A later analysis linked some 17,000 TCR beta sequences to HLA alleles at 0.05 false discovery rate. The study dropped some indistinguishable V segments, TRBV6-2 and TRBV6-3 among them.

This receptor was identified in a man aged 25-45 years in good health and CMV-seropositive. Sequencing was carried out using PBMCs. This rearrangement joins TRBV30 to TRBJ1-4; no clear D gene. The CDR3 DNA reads TGTGCCGGAGGGCGGGGTACAACTAATGAAAAACTGTTTTTT. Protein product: CAGGRGTTNEKLFF.